The TCR beta chain described here comes from a study of T cell responses to AZD1222 COVID-19 vaccine. Here immunoSEQ multiplex PCR was the method, and the copy in TCRdb shows in-frame clones only, minus some. The sample shows around 150,000 clones, roughly 84% of them seen only once. This clone has only a few counts. V lost 6 bases, J lost 5 bases, and 7 bases stayed unmatched. Germline CDR1 is SEHNR and CDR2 is FQNEAQ (reference sequence). This CDR3 contains 13 residues. This chain joins TRBV7-9 and TRBJ2-7; 7 positions match TRBD1. The sequences come from peripheral blood, collected on day 0 of AZD1222 vaccination. The TCR originated in an adult in good health. The CDR3 sequence: CASRTGLEDEQYF. CDR3 bases: TGTGCCAGCAGGACAGGGCTTGAAGACGAGCAGTACTTC. Complete variable domain (other parts from reference TRBV7-9 and TRBJ2-7): DTGVSQNPRHKITKRGQNVTFRCDPISEHNRLYWYRQTLGQGPEFLTYFQNEAQLEKSRLLSDRFSAERPKGSFSTLEIQRTEQGDSAMYLCASRTGLEDEQYFGPGTRLTVT.